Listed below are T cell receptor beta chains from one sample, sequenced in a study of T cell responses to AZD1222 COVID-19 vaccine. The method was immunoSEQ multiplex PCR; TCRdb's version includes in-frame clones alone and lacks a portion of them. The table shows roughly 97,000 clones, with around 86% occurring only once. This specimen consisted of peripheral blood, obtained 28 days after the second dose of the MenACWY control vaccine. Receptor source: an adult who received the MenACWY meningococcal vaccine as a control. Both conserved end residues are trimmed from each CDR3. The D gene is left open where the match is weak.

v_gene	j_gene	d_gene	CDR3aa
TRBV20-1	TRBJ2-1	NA	SARAGQQF
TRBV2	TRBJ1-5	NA	ASSLRGRNQPQH
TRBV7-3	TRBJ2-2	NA	ASSLGTGGPTGELF
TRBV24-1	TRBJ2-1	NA	ATSDFGNSYNEQF
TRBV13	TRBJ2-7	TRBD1	ASSFGQGGGYEQY
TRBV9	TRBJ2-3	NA	ASSVEGESTDTQY
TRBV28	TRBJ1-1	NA	ASSFRGATLDTEAF
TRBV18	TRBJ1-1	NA	ASSPWAAQGYAEAF
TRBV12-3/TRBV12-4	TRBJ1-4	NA	ASSLRGGEKLF
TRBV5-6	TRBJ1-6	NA	ASSLGQGLDH
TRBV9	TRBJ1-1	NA	ASSVVIQGNTEAF
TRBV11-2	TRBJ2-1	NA	ASSPGGRGEQF
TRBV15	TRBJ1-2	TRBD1	ATSATTGTGGGGYT
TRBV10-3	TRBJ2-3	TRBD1	ATGKGASTDTQY
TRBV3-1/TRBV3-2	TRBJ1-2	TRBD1	ASSLRRRGNYGYT
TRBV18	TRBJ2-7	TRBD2	ASSPPGGPRAYEQY
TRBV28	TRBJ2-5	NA	ASSSPGETQY
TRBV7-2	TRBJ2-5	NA	ASSPQGWRQETQY
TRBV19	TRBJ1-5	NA	ASTGRVNQPQH
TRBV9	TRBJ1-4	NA	ASSVAGRVATNEKLF
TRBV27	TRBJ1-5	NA	ASSLTVNQPQH
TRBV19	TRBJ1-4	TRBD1	ASSNRQGEREKLF
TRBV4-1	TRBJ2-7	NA	ASSQVGGRAVGYEQY
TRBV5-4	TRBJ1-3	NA	ASSRWGSGNTIY
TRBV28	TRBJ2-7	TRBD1	ATKNTGGRYEQY
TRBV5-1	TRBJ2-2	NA	ASSPKDLTGELF
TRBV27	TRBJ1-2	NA	ASSLRGGVYGYT
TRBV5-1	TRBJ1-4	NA	ASSPRYRNNEKLF
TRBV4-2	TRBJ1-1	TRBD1	ASSPTGGAGNTEAF
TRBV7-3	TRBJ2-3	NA	ASSLRQSTDTQY
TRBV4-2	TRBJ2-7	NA	ASSRGLGTDQGEQY
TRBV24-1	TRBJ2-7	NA	ATSDSGKASYEQY
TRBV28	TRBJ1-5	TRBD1	AILQGGSNQPQH
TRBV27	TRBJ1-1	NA	ASSFKGPGITEAF
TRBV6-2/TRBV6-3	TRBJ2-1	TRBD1	ASSLWDSPYNEQF
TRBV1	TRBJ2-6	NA	TSIRDRIFSGANVLT
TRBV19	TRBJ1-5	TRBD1	ASSIDAGQVGQPQH
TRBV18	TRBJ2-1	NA	ASSPLRTGPGNEQF
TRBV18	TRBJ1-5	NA	ASSPGRAYQPQH
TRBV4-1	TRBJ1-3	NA	ASSADRFSGNTIY
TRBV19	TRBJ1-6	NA	ASRWGESYNSPLH
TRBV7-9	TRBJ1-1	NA	ASSLPRGGANTEAF
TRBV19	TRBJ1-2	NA	ASRNQGSNYGYT
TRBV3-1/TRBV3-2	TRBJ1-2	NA	ASRMGAVHTNYGYT
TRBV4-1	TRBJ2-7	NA	ASSQDRRHQYYEQY
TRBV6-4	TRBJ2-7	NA	ASSEVWNRAGEQY
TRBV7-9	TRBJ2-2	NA	ASRPPLPLAPNTGELF
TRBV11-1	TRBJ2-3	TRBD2	ASRGTSGGLDTQY
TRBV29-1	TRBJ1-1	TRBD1	SGTGGWVTEAF
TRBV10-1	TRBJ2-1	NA	ASSESGSRTESKF
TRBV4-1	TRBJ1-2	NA	ASSQVWTRREYGYT
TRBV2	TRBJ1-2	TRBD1	ASSAGQGYNYGYT
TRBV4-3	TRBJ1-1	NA	ASSQETGLNTEAF
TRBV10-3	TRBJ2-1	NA	AMMAGPTYNEQF